There are a few counts of the clone carrying this T cell receptor beta chain. Its specificity is unknown. Next came a second PCR, run for about 6 to 11 cycles, which used a sample-barcoded 5' primer along with a J-beta primer mix. Each CDR3 protein gets one entry after TCRdb re-called the 5' RACE reads with MiXCR. The table records 750,000 to 950,000 distinct CDR3 sequences, around 25% of them present only once. The data originate from a study of blood T cells in healthy people across ages. General observations from the study: When set beside aged donors, long-lived donors presented more naive CD4+ cells and higher diversity.

The individuals who served as donors were healthy Caucasians living in Russia, aged about 6 to 100. Every donor gave 9 to 10 milliliters of peripheral blood. This CDR3 has 14 residues. V lost 0 bases and J lost 5, with 10 bases in between. CDR1 and CDR2 from the germline V gene are MNHNY and SVGAGI (reference sequence). The sample also formed part of further work on T cells of mothers and their children.

The receptor was isolated from a boy between 5 and 17 years old in good health. This sequence joins TRBV6-6 and TRBJ2-5; a possible D gene is TRBD1 (5 bases). The sample was blood. CDR3: CASSYSTVTETQYF. The CDR3 DNA follows: TGTGCCAGCAGTTACTCGACAGTCACGGAGACCCAGTACTTC.